Sequencing of this TCR beta chain was carried out in a study of molecular identifiers for immune sequencing clone quantification. Study-wide points: Clonotypes surpassing 20 RNA copies contained over 98% of effector molecules, versus under 1% in naive cells.

This clonotype was detected many times. The antigen remains unidentified. TCRdb itself ran the PCR reads through MiXCR, one entry per CDR3 protein. The sample consists of about 68,000 distinct CDR3 sequences, 15% to 20% of them appearing once. A CD8+CD4-CCR7+CD45RA+ phenotype served as the sorting definition for naive CD8 T cells. V was trimmed by 8 bases and J by 0 bases, leaving 14 bases between them. The CDR3 runs to 13 residues. Germline V gene lookup returns CDR1 SQVTM and CDR2 ANQGSEA. Sequences were obtained from naive CD8+ T cells from blood, with Jurkat cell RNA spiked in. The sample's subset: FACS-sorted CD8+CD4-CCR7+CD45RA+ naive T cells. The origin of this receptor is a human donor in good health. Some libraries in this study had Jurkat cell RNA spiked in. This chain connects TRBV29-1 to TRBJ2-7, with a weak D call TRBD2 (6 bases). CDR3 amino acids: CSFRGGSSYEQYF. Here the CDR3 DNA reads TGCAGCTTCCGAGGAGGGAGCTCCTACGAGCAGTACTTC.